This T cell receptor beta chain derives from a study of CD8 T cells in Susac syndrome. With random hexamers, 0.5 to 1 ug RNA was reverse transcribed. TCRdb analysed the immunoSEQ multiplex PCR reads with MiXCR anew, one entry per CDR3 protein. This table holds about 180,000 distinct CDR3 sequences, around 93% found once. The CDR3 is 13 residues long. J gave up 6 bases and V 7 bases, and 5 bases lay outside the gene matches. Germline V gives CDR1 ENHRY, CDR2 SYGVKD. The sequence derives from a human donor with multiple sclerosis. The rearrangement uses TRBV10-3 and TRBJ2-3, with TRBD1 matching over 9 bases. The sample was CD4+ T cells from PBMCs. In nucleotides, the CDR3 is TGTGCCATCACGGGACAGGGACTGGATACGCAGTATTTT. The encoded protein is CAITGQGLDTQYF.